This T cell receptor beta chain was found in a study of cytomegalovirus exposure and HLA in healthy donors. Study results and caveats: Researchers counted roughly 150 TCR beta chains as cytomegalovirus-associated. For presence/absence analyses, sequencing depth was assumed to be roughly uniform across donors.

The CDR3 has 15 residues. V lost 4 bases to trimming and J lost 4 bases; unmatched junction nucleotides: 1. CDR1 SGHTA and CDR2 FQGNSA come from the germline V gene. Researchers ran the PCR with 60 Vbeta and 13 Jbeta primers. TCRdb's copy holds only in-frame clones and misses some; the assay was immunoSEQ multiplex PCR. The table lists approximately 190,000 clones, over 75% of them singletons. This clone was recorded only once. Its antigen is not known. The sample contains more than one DNA sequence encoding this CDR3. This rearrangement joins TRBV7-2 to TRBJ2-1; 13 bases map to TRBD2. The source is a man aged 35 to 55 in good health and CMV-seropositive. Sequenced sample: PBMCs. The CDR3 sequence: CASSSTSGGYNEQFF. The CDR3 bases are TGTGCCAGCAGCTCGACTAGCGGGGGGTACAATGAGCAGTTCTTC.